This T cell receptor (beta chain) is drawn from a study of blood T cells in healthy people across ages. Primers used in a second PCR of about 7 to 12 cycles were a sample-barcoded 5' primer and a J-beta primer mix. TCRdb reprocessed the 5' RACE reads with MiXCR, giving one entry per CDR3 protein. Among 630,000 or so distinct CDR3 sequences listed, about 30% were seen once. Germline CDR1 and CDR2: SGHAT and FQNNGV. This CDR3 spans 15 amino acids. Trimming stripped 1 base from V and 4 bases from J, with 10 bases between. The genes are TRBV11-2 and TRBJ2-2, with D unclear. The sequenced sample was blood. This receptor was identified in an elderly woman in good health. The CDR3 loop is CASSLGRRFTGELFF. The CDR3 bases are TGTGCCAGCAGCTTAGGGCGGCGGTTCACCGGGGAGCTGTTTTTT. Variable domain in full (rest from reference TRBV11-2 and TRBJ2-2): EAGVAQSPRYKIIEKRQSVAFWCNPISGHATLYWYQQILGQGPKLLIQFQNNGVVDDSQLPKDRFSAERLKGVDSTLKIQPAKLEDSAVYLCASSLGRRFTGELFFGEGSRLTVL.